This T cell receptor (beta chain) was identified during a study of blood T cell repertoires in COVID-19. Libraries were prepared by immunoSEQ multiplex PCR; TCRdb keeps only in-frame clonotypes and omits some of them. This repertoire shows some 320,000 clones, around 87% found once; its top ten account for under 5.5%. This clone was observed a single time. The V and J ends lost 2 bases and 2 bases respectively, with 13 bases between them. The CDR3 has 15 residues. Germline V gives CDR1 SGHRS, CDR2 YFSETQ. Source material: PBMCs or T cells enriched from blood (not recorded which). The clonotype was recovered from a woman aged 25 to 39 who had recovered from COVID-19. This chain uses TRBV5-1 with TRBJ1-1; D is uncertain. The CDR3 sequence is CASSLEIGGNTEAFF. For the CDR3, the DNA is TGCGCCAGCAGCTTAGAGATCGGAGGAAACACTGAAGCTTTCTTT.